This T cell receptor beta chain appears in the sequencing data of a study of blood T cell repertoires in COVID-19. The germline CDR1 and CDR2 sequences are MNHEY and SVGAGI. J lost 8 bases, V lost 6 bases, and 8 bases had no gene match. The CDR3 length is 13 residues. TCRdb's table, derived via immunoSEQ multiplex PCR, lists solely in-frame clones and lacks some. The repertoire includes 210,000 or so clones, about four fifths of them detected once, and about 10% sits in the top ten. The chain employs TRBV6-5 and TRBJ1-1; 8 bases match TRBD1. The sequenced sample was peripheral blood. The source is a woman older than 75 with acute or convalescent COVID-19. The CDR3 loop reads CASSPDRDGEAFF. CDR3 nucleotide sequence: TGTGCCAGCAGCCCGGACAGGGACGGGGAAGCTTTCTTT.